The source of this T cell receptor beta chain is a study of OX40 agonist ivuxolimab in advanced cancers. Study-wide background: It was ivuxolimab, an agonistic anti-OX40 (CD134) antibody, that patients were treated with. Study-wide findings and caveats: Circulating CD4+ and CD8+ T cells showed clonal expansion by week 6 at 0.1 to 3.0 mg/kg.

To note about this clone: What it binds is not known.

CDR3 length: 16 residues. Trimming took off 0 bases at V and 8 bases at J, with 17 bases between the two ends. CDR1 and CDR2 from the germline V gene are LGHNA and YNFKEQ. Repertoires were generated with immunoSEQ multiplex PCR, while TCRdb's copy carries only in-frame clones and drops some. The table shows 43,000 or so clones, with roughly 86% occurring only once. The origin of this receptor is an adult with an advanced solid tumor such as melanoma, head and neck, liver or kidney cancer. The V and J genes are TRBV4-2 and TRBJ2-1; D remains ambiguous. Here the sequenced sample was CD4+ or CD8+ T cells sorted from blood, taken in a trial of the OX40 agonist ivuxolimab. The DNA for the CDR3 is TGTGCCAGCAGCCAAGAGGTCGGGCTACGAGTGGATGAGCAGTTCTTC. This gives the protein CASSQEVGLRVDEQFF.